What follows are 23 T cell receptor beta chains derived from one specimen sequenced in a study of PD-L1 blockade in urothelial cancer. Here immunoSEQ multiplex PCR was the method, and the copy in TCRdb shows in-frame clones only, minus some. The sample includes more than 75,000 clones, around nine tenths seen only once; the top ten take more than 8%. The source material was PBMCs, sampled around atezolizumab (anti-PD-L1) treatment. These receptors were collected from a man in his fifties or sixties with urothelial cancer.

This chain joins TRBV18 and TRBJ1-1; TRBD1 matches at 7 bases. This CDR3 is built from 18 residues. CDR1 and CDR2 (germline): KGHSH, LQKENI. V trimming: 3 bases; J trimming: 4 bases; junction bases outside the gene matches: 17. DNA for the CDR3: TGTGCCAGCTCACCCGCGGGACAGCTGAGGATAGGCGGCACTGAAGCTTTCTTT. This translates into CASSPAGQLRIGGTEAFF.

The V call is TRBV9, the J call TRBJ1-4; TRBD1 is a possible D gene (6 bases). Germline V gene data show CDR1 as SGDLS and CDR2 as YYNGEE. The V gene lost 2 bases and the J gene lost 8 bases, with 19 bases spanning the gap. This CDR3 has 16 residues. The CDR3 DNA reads TGTGCCAGCAGCGTTTGGGGTCGACAGGAAAACGAAAAACTGTTTTTT. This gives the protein CASSVWGRQENEKLFF.

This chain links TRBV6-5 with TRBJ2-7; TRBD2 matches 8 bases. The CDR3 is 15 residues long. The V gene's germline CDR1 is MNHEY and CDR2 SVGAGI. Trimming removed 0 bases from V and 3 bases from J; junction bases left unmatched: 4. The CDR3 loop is CASSYSLAGIYEQYF. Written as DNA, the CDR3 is TGTGCCAGCAGTTACTCCTTAGCGGGAATCTACGAGCAGTACTTC.

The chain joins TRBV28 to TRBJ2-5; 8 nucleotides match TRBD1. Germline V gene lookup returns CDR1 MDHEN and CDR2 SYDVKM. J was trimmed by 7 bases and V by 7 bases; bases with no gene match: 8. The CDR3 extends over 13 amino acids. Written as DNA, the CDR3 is TGTGCCAGCACAGGGGGCGCTGGGTGGACCCAGTACTTC. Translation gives CASTGGAGWTQYF.

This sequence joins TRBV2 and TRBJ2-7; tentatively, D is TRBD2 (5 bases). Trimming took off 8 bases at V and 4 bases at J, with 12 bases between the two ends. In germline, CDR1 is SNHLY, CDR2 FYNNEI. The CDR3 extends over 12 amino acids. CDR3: CASRLRGYEQYF. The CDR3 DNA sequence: TGTGCCAGCCGTTTACGGGGATACGAGCAGTACTTC.

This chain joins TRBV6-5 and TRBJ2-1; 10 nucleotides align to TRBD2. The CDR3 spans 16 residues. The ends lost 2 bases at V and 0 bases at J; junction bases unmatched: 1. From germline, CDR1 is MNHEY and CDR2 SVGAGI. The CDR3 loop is CASSYLAGASYNEQFF. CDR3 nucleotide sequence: TGTGCCAGCAGTTACCTAGCGGGGGCCTCCTACAATGAGCAGTTCTTC.

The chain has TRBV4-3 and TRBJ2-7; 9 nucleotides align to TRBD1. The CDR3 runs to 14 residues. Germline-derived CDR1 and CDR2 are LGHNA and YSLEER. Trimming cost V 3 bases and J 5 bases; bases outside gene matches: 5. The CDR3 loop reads CASSQRRTGDEQYF. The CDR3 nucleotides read TGCGCCAGCAGCCAGCGTAGGACAGGGGACGAGCAGTACTTC.

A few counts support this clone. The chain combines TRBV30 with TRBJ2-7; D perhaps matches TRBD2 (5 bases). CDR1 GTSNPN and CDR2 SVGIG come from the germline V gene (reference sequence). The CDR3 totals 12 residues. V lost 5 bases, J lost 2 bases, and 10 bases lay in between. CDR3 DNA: TGTGCCTGGGGGGAGCTCCCCTACGAGCAGTACTTC. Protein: CAWGELPYEQYF.

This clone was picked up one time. This CDR3 reads CSGRGVNEKLFF. CDR3 nucleotide sequence: TGCAGCGGCAGGGGGGTTAATGAAAAACTGTTTTTT. The chain combines TRBV29-1 with TRBJ1-4; 7 nucleotides line up with TRBD1. This CDR3 contains 12 residues. CDR1 and CDR2 (germline): SQVTM, ANQGSEA. The trim removed 7 bases at V and 4 bases at J, leaving 3 bases unmatched. The variable domain in full, with the rest retrieved from reference TRBV29-1 and TRBJ1-4, is SAVISQKPSRDICQRGTSLTIQCQVDSQVTMMFWYRQQPGQSLTLIATANQGSEATYESGFVIDKFPISRPNLTFSTLTVSNMSPEDSSIYLCSGRGVNEKLFFGSGTQLSVL.

CDR3 DNA sequence: TGTGCCAGCAGCTTGGGCGCGAACACCGGGGAGCTGTTTTTT. Its protein product is CASSLGANTGELFF. The V and J genes are TRBV7-3 and TRBJ2-2, with D unresolved. CDR1 SGHTA and CDR2 FQGTGA come from the germline V gene. This CDR3 contains 14 residues. The V end was cut by 3 bases, the J end by 0 bases, with 5 bases between.

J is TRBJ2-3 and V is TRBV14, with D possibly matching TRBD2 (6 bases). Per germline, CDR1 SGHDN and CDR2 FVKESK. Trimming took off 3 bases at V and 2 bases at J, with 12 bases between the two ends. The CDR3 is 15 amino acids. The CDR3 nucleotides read TGTGCCAGCAGCCACCTTAGCGGCAACACAGATACGCAGTATTTT. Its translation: CASSHLSGNTDTQYF.

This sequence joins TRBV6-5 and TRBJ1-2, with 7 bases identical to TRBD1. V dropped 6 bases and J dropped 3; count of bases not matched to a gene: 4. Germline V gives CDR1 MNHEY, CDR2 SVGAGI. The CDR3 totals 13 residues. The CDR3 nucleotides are TGTGCCAGCAGCAGGGGGGTTTACTATGGCTACACCTTC. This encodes CASSRGVYYGYTF.

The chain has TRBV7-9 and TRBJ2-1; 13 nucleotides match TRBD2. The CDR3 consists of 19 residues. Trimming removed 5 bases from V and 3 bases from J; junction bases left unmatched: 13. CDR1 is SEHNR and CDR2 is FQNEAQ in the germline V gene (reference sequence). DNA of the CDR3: TGTGCCAGCAGCCCGACCGCCGGGACTAGCGGGGATCGCTACAATGAGCAGTTCTTC. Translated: CASSPTAGTSGDRYNEQFF.

DNA for the CDR3: TGCGCCAGCAGCTTTGGACAGGGTAAAGATACGCAGTATTTT. It specifies CASSFGQGKDTQYF. V is TRBV5-1 and J is TRBJ2-3; 8 bases are a match to TRBD1. Germline V gene data show CDR1 as SGHRS and CDR2 as YFSETQ. The J segment lost 5 bases and the V segment lost 2 bases, leaving 4 bases of the junction unmatched. There are 14 residues in the CDR3.

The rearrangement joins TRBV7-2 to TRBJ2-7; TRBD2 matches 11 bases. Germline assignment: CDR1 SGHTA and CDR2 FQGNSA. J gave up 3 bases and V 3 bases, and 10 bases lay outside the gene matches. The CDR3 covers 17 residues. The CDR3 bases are TGTGCCAGCAGCTTCAGGGCTCCGGGACTAGCGGTCTACGAGCAGTACTTC. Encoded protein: CASSFRAPGLAVYEQYF. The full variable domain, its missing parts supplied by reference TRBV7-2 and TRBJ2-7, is GAGVSQSPSNKVTEKGKDVELRCDPISGHTALYWYRQSLGQGLEFLIYFQGNSAPDKSGLPSDRFSAERTGGSVSTLTIQRTQQEDSAVYLCASSFRAPGLAVYEQYFGPGTRLTVT.

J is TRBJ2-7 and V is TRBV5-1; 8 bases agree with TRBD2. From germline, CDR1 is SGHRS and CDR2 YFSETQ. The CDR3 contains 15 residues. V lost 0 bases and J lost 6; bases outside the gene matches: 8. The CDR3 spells CASSLDPAGVLEQYF. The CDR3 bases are TGCGCCAGCAGCTTGGATCCAGCGGGAGTTCTCGAGCAGTACTTC.

CDR3 sequence (DNA): TGTGCCAGCAGTGAACTCGGGCAGGGGAACAATGAGCAGTTCTTC. It specifies CASSELGQGNNEQFF. This chain links TRBV2 with TRBJ2-1, with D possibly TRBD1 on 6 matching bases. The CDR3 length is 15 residues. V dropped 2 bases and J dropped 5 bases, with 13 bases sitting between them. CDR1 and CDR2 (germline): SNHLY, FYNNEI.

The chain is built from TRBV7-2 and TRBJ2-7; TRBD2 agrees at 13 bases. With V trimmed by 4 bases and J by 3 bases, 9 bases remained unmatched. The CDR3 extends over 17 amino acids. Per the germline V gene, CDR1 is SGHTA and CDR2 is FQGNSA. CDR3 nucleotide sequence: TGTGCCAGCAGCTCGAGACTAGCGGGAGGTCGCAGCTACGAGCAGTACTTC. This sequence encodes CASSSRLAGGRSYEQYF.

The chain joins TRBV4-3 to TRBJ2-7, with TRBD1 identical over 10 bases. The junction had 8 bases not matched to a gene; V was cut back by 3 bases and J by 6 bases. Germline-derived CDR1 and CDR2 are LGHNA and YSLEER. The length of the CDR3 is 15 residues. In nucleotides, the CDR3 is TGCGCCAGCAGCCAGGGGCGGGACAGGGGAGGCGAGCAGTACTTC. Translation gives CASSQGRDRGGEQYF.

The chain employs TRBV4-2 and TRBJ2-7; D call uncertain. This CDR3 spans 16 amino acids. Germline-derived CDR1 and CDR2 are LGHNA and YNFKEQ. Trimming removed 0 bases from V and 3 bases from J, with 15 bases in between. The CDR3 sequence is CASSQDIYMEYYEQYF. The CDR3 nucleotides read TGTGCCAGCAGCCAAGATATCTACATGGAGTACTACGAGCAGTACTTC.

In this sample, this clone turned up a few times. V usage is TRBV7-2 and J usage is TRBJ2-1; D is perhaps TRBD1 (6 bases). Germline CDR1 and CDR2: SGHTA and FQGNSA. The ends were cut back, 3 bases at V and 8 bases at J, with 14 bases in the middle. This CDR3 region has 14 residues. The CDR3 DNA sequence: TGTGCCAGCAGCTTTGGTACAGGGTGGGATGAGCAGTTCTTC. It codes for CASSFGTGWDEQFF.

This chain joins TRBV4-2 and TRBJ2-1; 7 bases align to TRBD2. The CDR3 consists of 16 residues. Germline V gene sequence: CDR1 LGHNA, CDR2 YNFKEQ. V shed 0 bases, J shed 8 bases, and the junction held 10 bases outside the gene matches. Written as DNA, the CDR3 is TGTGCCAGCAGCCAAGATACTCGCGGGAGTAGGTATGAGCAGTTCTTC. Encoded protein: CASSQDTRGSRYEQFF.

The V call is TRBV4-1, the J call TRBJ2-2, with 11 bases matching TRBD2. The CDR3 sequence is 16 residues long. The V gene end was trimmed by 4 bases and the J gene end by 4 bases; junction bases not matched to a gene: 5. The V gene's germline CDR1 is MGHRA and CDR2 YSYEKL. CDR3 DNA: TGCGCCAGCAGCCCCCCGACTAGCGGGATCACCGGGGAGCTGTTTTTT. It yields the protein CASSPPTSGITGELFF.